The TCR beta chain described here comes from a study of T cell responses to AZD1222 COVID-19 vaccine. Repertoires were generated with immunoSEQ multiplex PCR, while TCRdb's copy carries only in-frame clones and drops some. The sample contains about 150,000 clones, roughly 89% of which appear only once. The CDR3 loop spans 15 amino acids. V lost 2 bases to trimming and J lost 0 bases, with 8 bases between them. Germline assignment: CDR1 KGHSH and CDR2 LQKENI. This clonotype originated in an adult in good health. The material was peripheral blood, obtained on day 0 of AZD1222 vaccination. J is TRBJ1-3 and V is TRBV18; D remains ambiguous. CDR3 region: CASSPGRSSGNTIYF. The CDR3 DNA reads TGTGCCAGCTCACCAGGAAGAAGCTCTGGAAACACCATATATTTT.